The T cell receptor (beta chain) described here comes from a study of molecular identifiers for immune sequencing clone quantification. The CDR3 consists of 14 residues. Germline assignment: CDR1 MDHEN and CDR2 SYDVKM. V shed 4 bases and J 1 base; nucleotides not matched to a gene: 0. TCRdb reanalysed the PCR reads using MiXCR and keeps one entry per CDR3 protein. The sample contains 400,000 to 600,000 distinct CDR3 sequences, about a quarter of which appear only once. The gene calls are TRBV28 and TRBJ1-1, with 10 bases fitting TRBD1. The specimen sequenced was naive CD8+ T cells from blood, with Jurkat cell RNA spiked in. Subset: FACS-sorted CD8+CD4-CCR7+CD45RA+ naive T cells. This TCR came from a human donor in good health. Some libraries in this study had Jurkat cell RNA spiked in. CDR3 DNA: TGTGCCAGCAGTTGGACAGGGGGGAACACTGAAGCTTTCTTT. Translation gives CASSWTGGNTEAFF.